A single sample gave rise to the 20 T cell receptor beta chains below, sequenced in a study of a mutant IDH1 vaccine in newly diagnosed glioma. Their antigens are not known. The sample's time point: week 47, end of study. Vaccinated patients received 300 ug of mutant IDH1 20-mer peptide per dose, with topical imiquimod. Data came from immunoSEQ multiplex PCR; TCRdb stores just in-frame clones and leaves some out. The table shows fewer than 85,000 clones, with roughly four fifths occurring only once. Here the sequenced sample was PBMCs, taken from a glioma patient whose treatment included an IDH1 peptide vaccine. These receptor sequences come from a man aged 35-49 years with glioma.

The CDR3, as DNA: TGTGCCAGCAGCCATACAGACAGTCATAATTCACCCCTCCACTTT. Its translation: CASSHTDSHNSPLHF. The chain uses TRBV14 and TRBJ1-6, with D tentatively TRBD1 (5 bases). Germline V gene data show CDR1 as SGHDN and CDR2 as FVKESK. Trimming cost V 3 bases and J 5 bases, with 11 bases left between them. The CDR3 is 15 amino acids.

The chain links TRBV7-6 to TRBJ2-1; no definite D call. There are 15 residues in the CDR3. Germline CDR1 is SGHVS and CDR2 is FNYEAQ. The V gene lost 1 base and the J gene lost 8 bases, with 15 bases spanning the gap. CDR3 sequence: CASSLVSLNADEQFF. For the CDR3, the DNA is TGTGCCAGCAGCTTAGTCAGTCTCAACGCGGATGAGCAGTTCTTC.

The chain joins TRBV11-2 to TRBJ1-2, with D tentatively TRBD1 (6 bases). The CDR3 runs 16 residues. V gave up 1 base and J gave up 5 bases, with 17 bases separating them. CDR1 is SGHAT, CDR2 FQNNGV, per germline. The CDR3 sequence: CASSLGDGGHRYGYTF. Here the CDR3 DNA reads TGTGCCAGCAGCTTAGGCGACGGGGGGCACCGGTATGGCTACACCTTC.

This chain uses TRBV2 with TRBJ1-1; no definite D call. Trimming left V 7 bases short and J 1 base short, with 7 bases between. The CDR3 length is 12 residues. The germline V gene encodes CDR1 SNHLY and CDR2 FYNNEI. This CDR3 reads CASKIRNTEAFF. Here the CDR3 DNA reads TGTGCCAGCAAGATTAGGAACACTGAAGCTTTCTTT.

This chain links TRBV6-4 with TRBJ2-7, with 8 bases aligning to TRBD1. Germline V gene sequence: CDR1 MRHNA, CDR2 SNTAGT. This CDR3 is built from 18 residues. V was clipped by 2 bases and J by 2 bases; unmatched bases: 14. The DNA for the CDR3 is TGTGCCAGCAGTGACCCCTTGTCGGGGGACAGGAGTGCCTACGAGCAGTACTTC. Encoded protein: CASSDPLSGDRSAYEQYF.

The rearrangement links TRBV4-2 to TRBJ2-3, with TRBD1 matching 10 bases. Germline V gene lookup returns CDR1 LGHNA and CDR2 YNFKEQ. Losses at the gene ends were 5 bases for V and 6 bases for J; bases not matched to a gene: 5. This CDR3 has 14 residues. The CDR3 region is CASSNRQGADTQYF. CDR3 DNA sequence: TGTGCCAGCAGCAATAGACAGGGGGCTGATACGCAGTATTTT.

The rearrangement uses TRBV5-4 and TRBJ2-5; D remains unclear. The CDR3 covers 13 residues. The V gene's germline CDR1 is SGHNT and CDR2 YYREEE (reference sequence). Trimming cost V 2 bases and J 3 bases, with 8 bases left between them. The CDR3 DNA reads as TGTGCCAGCAGCTTAGCAGTAGAAGAGACCCAGTACTTC. It specifies CASSLAVEETQYF.

The chain carries TRBV7-8 and TRBJ2-7; D is possibly TRBD2 (5 bases). Trimming took 5 bases from V and 4 from J, leaving 15 bases between them. Germline V gene lookup returns CDR1 SGHVS and CDR2 FQNEAQ. The CDR3 length is 14 residues. This chain's CDR3 is CASSPDVAGYEQYF. CDR3 in DNA: TGTGCCAGCAGCCCAGACGTGGCGGGTTACGAGCAGTACTTC.

The chain recombines TRBV9 with TRBJ2-7; no definite D call. V lost 0 bases and J lost 2, with 9 bases in between. Looked up from germline, CDR1 is SGDLS and CDR2 is YYNGEE. The CDR3 has 14 residues. The CDR3 DNA follows: TGTGCCAGCAGCGTAGCGCCGATAACCTACGAGCAGTACTTC. It codes for CASSVAPITYEQYF.

The chain uses TRBV6-1 and TRBJ2-7; TRBD2 is a possible D gene (5 bases). Germline CDR1 MNHNS, CDR2 SASEGT. The CDR3 extends over 13 amino acids. V lost 10 bases and J 2 bases, leaving 15 bases between the germline ends. The CDR3 loop reads CATSVEAAYEQYF. CDR3 coding DNA: TGTGCCACCTCCGTGGAGGCAGCCTACGAGCAGTACTTC.

The V call is TRBV7-9, the J call TRBJ2-4, with TRBD1 as a possible D gene (6 bases). Germline-derived CDR1 and CDR2 are SEHNR and FQNEAQ (reference sequence). The CDR3 is made up of 15 amino acids. Between the trimmed V and J ends, which lost 1 base and 7 bases, there was a span of 14 bases. CDR3 residues: CASSLVQGRVNIQYF. The DNA of the CDR3 is TGTGCCAGCAGCTTAGTACAGGGTCGGGTGAACATTCAGTACTTC.

This chain joins TRBV30 and TRBJ2-3, with D possibly called TRBD1 or TRBD2 (5 bases each). This CDR3 has 13 residues. Germline assignment: CDR1 GTSNPN and CDR2 SVGIG (reference sequence). Trimming took off 0 bases at V and 6 bases at J, with 10 bases between the two ends. The CDR3 protein is CAWSVGGLDTQYF. DNA of the CDR3: TGTGCCTGGAGTGTTGGGGGATTGGATACGCAGTATTTT.

DNA of the CDR3: TGTGCCAGCAGTTACGGGACAGGGGCCGCCACGGCTTTCTTT. Translated: CASSYGTGAATAFF. The chain employs TRBV6-6 and TRBJ1-1; 10 bases align to TRBD1. The V and J ends lost 2 bases and 11 bases, in that order; junction bases with no gene match: 8. The CDR3 totals 14 residues. In germline, CDR1 is MNHNY, CDR2 SVGAGI (reference sequence).

The chain links TRBV10-3 to TRBJ1-1; TRBD1 matches 10 bases. With V trimmed by 9 bases and J by 5 bases, 9 bases remained unmatched. CDR1 is ENHRY and CDR2 is SYGVKD in the germline V gene. The CDR3 runs to 14 residues. The CDR3 sequence is CAIQGQGGTTEAFF. The CDR3 region has the DNA TGTGCCATACAAGGACAGGGGGGTACTACTGAAGCTTTCTTT.

Remarks on this clone: One junction end disagrees with the germline gene, perhaps due to a read error. The J gene is TRBJ2-5, the V gene TRBV18; D call uncertain. CDR1 and CDR2 from the germline V gene are KGHSH and LQKENI. This CDR3 contains 13 residues. CDR3 bases: TGTGCCAGCTCACAGGATACAAGAGAGTCCCAGTACTTC. It codes for CASSQDTRESQYF.

The chain has TRBV6-5 and TRBJ2-3; perhaps D is TRBD1 or TRBD2 (5 bases each). Germline V gives CDR1 MNHEY, CDR2 SVGAGI. Trimming cost V 6 bases and J 2 bases, with 15 bases left between them. The CDR3 is 15 amino acids. The CDR3 sequence: CASSHPRGATDTQYF. In nucleotides, the CDR3 is TGTGCCAGCAGCCACCCCCGGGGCGCCACAGATACGCAGTATTTT.

This clone was recorded only once. The chain links TRBV18 to TRBJ1-4, with D maybe TRBD1 (5 bases). This CDR3 spans 14 amino acids. The germline V gene has CDR1 KGHSH and CDR2 LQKENI. Trimming stripped 4 bases from V and 8 bases from J, with 14 bases between. CDR3 nucleotides: TGTGCCAGCTCACTCGACGGGACTGAGGAAAAACTGTTTTTT. It yields the protein CASSLDGTEEKLFF.

The chain has TRBV11-2 and TRBJ1-2, with D possibly TRBD1 on 6 matching bases. Between the trimmed V and J ends, which lost 6 bases and 7 bases, there was a span of 21 bases. CDR3 length: 15 amino acids. Per germline, CDR1 SGHAT and CDR2 FQNNGV. CDR3 protein: CASRSPRGGLGGYTF. The DNA for the CDR3 is TGTGCCAGCAGATCGCCCCGTGGGGGGCTCGGTGGCTACACCTTC.

This chain joins TRBV10-3 and TRBJ2-5, with D possibly matching TRBD2 (6 bases). The CDR3 extends over 14 amino acids. CDR1 and CDR2 from the germline V gene are ENHRY and SYGVKD. Trimming removed 1 base at V and 5 bases at J, with 11 bases between. CDR3 amino acids: CAISEFGGRETQYF. The CDR3 bases are TGTGCCATCAGTGAGTTCGGGGGTCGGGAGACCCAGTACTTC.

The gene calls are TRBV27 and TRBJ2-7, with 8 bases identical to TRBD1. The CDR3 length is 16 residues. From germline, CDR1 is MNHEY and CDR2 SMNVEV (reference sequence). The V gene end was trimmed by 0 bases and the J gene end by 2 bases; junction bases not matched to a gene: 6. Written as DNA, the CDR3 is TGTGCCAGCAGTTTATCCCGGACAGGGACGGCCTACGAGCAGTACTTC. Translated, it gives CASSLSRTGTAYEQYF.